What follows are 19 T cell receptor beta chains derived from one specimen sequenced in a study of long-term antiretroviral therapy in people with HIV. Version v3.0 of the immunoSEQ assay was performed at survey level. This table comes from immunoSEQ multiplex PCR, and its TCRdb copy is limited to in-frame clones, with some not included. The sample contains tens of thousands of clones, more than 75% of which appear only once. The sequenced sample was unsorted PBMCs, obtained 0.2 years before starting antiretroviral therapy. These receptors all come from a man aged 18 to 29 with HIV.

The CDR3 here is CASSLSLRGDEKLFF. Written as DNA, the CDR3 is TGTGCCAGCAGTTTATCCCTCAGGGGAGATGAAAAACTGTTTTTT. The chain recombines TRBV6-6 with TRBJ1-4; D is possibly TRBD1 (6 bases). This CDR3 region has 15 residues. CDR1 is MNHNY, CDR2 SVGAGI, per germline (reference sequence). V lost 4 bases, J lost 6 bases, and 15 bases lay in between.

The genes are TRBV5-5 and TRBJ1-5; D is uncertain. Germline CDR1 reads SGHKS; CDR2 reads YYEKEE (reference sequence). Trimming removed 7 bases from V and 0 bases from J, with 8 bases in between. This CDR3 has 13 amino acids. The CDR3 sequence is CASQEGSNQPQHF. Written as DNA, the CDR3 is TGTGCCAGCCAGGAAGGTAGCAATCAGCCCCAGCATTTT.

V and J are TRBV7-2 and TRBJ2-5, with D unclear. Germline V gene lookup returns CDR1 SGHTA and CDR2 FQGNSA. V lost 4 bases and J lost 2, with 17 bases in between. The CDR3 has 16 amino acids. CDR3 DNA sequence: TGTGCCAGCAGCTCCCGCCATAGACACACTCAAGAGACCCAGTACTTC. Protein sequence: CASSSRHRHTQETQYF.

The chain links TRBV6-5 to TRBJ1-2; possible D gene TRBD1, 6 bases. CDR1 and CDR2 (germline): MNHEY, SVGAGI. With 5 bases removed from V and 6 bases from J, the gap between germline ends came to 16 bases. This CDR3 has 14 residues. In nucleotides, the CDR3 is TGTGCCAGCAGTCCGGGACACGGGGTTCATGGCTACACCTTC. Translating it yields CASSPGHGVHGYTF.

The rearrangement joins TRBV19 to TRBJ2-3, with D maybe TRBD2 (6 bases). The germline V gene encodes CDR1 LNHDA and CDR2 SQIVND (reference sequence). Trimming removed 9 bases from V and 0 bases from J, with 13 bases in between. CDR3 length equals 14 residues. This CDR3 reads CASQAGGSTDTQYF. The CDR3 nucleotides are TGTGCCAGCCAAGCCGGGGGTAGCACAGATACGCAGTATTTT.

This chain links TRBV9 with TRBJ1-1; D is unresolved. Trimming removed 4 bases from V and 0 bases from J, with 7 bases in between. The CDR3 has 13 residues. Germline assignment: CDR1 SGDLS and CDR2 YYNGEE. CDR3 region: CASSPSLNTEAFF. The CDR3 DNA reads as TGTGCCAGCAGCCCAAGCCTGAACACTGAAGCTTTCTTT.

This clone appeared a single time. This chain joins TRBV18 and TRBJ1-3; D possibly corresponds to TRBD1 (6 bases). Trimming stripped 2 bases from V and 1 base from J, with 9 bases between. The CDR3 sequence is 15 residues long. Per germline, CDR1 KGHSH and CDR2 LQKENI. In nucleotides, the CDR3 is TGTGCCAGCTCACCAGCAGGGGCTTCTGGAAACACCATATATTTT. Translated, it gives CASSPAGASGNTIYF.

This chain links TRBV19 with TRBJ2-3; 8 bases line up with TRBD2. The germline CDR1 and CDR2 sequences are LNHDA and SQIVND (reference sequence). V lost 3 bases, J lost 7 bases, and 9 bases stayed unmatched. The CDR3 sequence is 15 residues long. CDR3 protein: CASSIKRGLGYTQYF. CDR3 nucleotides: TGTGCCAGTAGTATCAAGCGGGGGCTAGGATATACGCAGTATTTT.

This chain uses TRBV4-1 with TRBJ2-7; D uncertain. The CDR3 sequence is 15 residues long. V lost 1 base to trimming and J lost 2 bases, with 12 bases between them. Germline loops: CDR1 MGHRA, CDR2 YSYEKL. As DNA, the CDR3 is TGCGCCAGCAGCCAAGGAGCAGGCTCTACCTACGAGCAGTACTTC. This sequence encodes CASSQGAGSTYEQYF.

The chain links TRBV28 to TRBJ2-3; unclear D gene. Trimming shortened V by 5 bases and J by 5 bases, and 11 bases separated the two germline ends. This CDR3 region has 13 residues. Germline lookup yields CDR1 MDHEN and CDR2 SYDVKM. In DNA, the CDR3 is TGTGCCAGCAGTCCCGGCCCTGAAGATACGCAGTATTTT. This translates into CASSPGPEDTQYF.

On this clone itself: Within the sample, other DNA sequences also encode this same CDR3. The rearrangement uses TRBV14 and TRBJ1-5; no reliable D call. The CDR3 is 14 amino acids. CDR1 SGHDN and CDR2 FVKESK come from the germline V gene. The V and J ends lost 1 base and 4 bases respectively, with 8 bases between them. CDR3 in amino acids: CASSQAGINQPQHF. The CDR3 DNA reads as TGTGCCAGCAGCCAAGCGGGGATTAATCAGCCCCAGCATTTT.

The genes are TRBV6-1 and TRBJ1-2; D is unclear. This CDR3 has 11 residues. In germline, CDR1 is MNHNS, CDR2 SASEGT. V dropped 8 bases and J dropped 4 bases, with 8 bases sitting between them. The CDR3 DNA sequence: TGTGCCAGCGGGTCGCGCTATGGCTACACCTTC. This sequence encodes CASGSRYGYTF.

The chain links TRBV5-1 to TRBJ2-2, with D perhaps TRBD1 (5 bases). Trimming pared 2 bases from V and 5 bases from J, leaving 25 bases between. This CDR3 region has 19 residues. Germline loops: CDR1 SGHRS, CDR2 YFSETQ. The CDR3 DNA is TGCGCCAGCAGCTTCATGATACAACTTACAGGTTACCGGACCGGGGAGCTGTTTTTT. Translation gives CASSFMIQLTGYRTGELFF.

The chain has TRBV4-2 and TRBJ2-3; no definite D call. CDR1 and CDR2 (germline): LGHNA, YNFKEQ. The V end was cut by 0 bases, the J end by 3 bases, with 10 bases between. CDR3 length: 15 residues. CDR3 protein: CASSQDLPTTDTQYF. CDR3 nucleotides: TGTGCCAGCAGCCAAGACTTACCCACGACAGATACGCAGTATTTT.

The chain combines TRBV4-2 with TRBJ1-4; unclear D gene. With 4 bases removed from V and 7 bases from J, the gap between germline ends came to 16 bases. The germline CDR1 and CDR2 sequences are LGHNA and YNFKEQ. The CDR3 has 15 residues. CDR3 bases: TGTGCCAGCAGCCCCGCGGCAGAGGCAAGTGAAAAACTGTTTTTT. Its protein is CASSPAAEASEKLFF.

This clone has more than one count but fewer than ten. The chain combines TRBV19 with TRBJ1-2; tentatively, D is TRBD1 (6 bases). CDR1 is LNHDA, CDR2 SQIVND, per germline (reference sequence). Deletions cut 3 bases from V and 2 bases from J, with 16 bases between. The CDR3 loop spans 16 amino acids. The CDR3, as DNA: TGTGCCAGTAGTATCTTAGCGGCAGGGGAAAACTATGGCTACACCTTC. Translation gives CASSILAAGENYGYTF.

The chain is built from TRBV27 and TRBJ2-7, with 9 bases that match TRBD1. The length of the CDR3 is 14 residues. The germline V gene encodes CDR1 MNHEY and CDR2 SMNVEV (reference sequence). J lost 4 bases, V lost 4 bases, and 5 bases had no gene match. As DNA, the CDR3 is TGTGCCAGCAGTTATCGGGACAGGGTTTACGAGCAGTACTTC. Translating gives CASSYRDRVYEQYF.

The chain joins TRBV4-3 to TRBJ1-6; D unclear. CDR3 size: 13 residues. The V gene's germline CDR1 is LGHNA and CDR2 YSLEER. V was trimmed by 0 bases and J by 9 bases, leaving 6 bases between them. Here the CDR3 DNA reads TGCGCCAGCAGCCAAGATCCAAGTTCACCCCTCCACTTT. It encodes CASSQDPSSPLHF.

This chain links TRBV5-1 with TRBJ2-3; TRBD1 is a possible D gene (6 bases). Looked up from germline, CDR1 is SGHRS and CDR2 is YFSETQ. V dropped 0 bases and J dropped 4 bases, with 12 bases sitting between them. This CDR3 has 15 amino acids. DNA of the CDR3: TGCGCCAGCAGCTTGGGACAGGCTCCCTCAGATACGCAGTATTTT. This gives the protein CASSLGQAPSDTQYF.